Below, one T cell receptor beta chain is given with its context. Its antigen is unknown. V dropped 0 bases and J dropped 0 bases, with 11 bases sitting between them. The CDR3 has 16 residues. Germline V gene data show CDR1 as SGDLS and CDR2 as YYNGEE. The sample originates from a study of siplizumab effects on memory and regulatory T cells. Notes on the study in general: Proliferating siplizumab-culture Treg suppressive function went unconfirmed. Naive T cells seemed more diverse than memory cells; they also seemed major alloresponse contributors. Siplizumab produced a significant drop in alloreactive sequences attributable to unstimulated CD4+ memory cells.

Per sample, the assay covered about 9.5 x 10^4 TCR templates. Repertoires were generated with immunoSEQ multiplex PCR, while TCRdb's copy carries only in-frame clones and drops some. Among 90,000 to 150,000 clones listed, about 93% were seen once. This TCR derives from a human donor in good health. Sequenced input: non-Treg CD4+ T cells sorted from blood. The chain has TRBV9 and TRBJ2-3; D perhaps matches TRBD2 (5 bases). CDR3 coding DNA: TGTGCCAGCAGCGTAGGAGGAGTAGCGAGCACAGATACGCAGTATTTT. Its protein is CASSVGGVASTDTQYF.